The 28 T cell receptor beta chains in this list originate from one sample, sequenced in a study of T cells in Graves' hyperthyroidism and ophthalmopathy. RNA transcripts yielded amplified TCR beta CDR3 regions. The HTBI primer set was used in a first-round RT-PCR of the TCR CDR3. TCRdb called the multiplex PCR reads again in MiXCR, with one record for every CDR3 protein. The table has about 360,000 distinct CDR3 sequences, about 12% seen once; the top ten hold roughly 8.3%. Sequenced: blood. The receptors here all came from a woman between 18 and 29 years old with Graves' hyperthyroidism.

This clonotype was recorded many times. This chain uses TRBV11-2 with TRBJ1-5; D is unresolved. V was trimmed by 5 bases and J by 3 bases, leaving 11 bases between them. In germline, CDR1 is SGHAT, CDR2 FQNNGV. The CDR3 runs to 14 residues. The CDR3: CASSRSTDNQPQHF. In DNA form, the CDR3 reads TGTGCCAGCAGCCGAAGCACGGACAATCAGCCCCAGCATTTT.

The sample holds a few counts of this clonotype. This sequence joins TRBV6-1 and TRBJ2-7; 9 nucleotides line up with TRBD1. The V gene end was trimmed by 5 bases and the J gene end by 3 bases; junction bases not matched to a gene: 8. The CDR3 sequence is 15 residues long. Germline V CDR1 and CDR2: MNHNS, SASEGT. The CDR3 coding sequence is TGTGCCAGCAGTTCGCCCGGGACAGGGTTCTACGAGCAGTACTTC. Encoded protein: CASSSPGTGFYEQYF.

This clonotype was picked up many times. This chain connects TRBV29-1 to TRBJ1-1, with TRBD1 identical over 7 bases. The CDR3 is made up of 15 amino acids. Germline loops: CDR1 SQVTM, CDR2 ANQGSEA. V dropped 6 bases and J dropped 2; count of bases not matched to a gene: 12. CDR3 amino acids: CSVPPRGGGNTEAFF. CDR3 bases: TGCAGCGTCCCCCCAAGGGGAGGGGGCAACACTGAAGCTTTCTTT. The variable domain in full, with the rest retrieved from reference TRBV29-1 and TRBJ1-1, is SAVISQKPSRDICQRGTSLTIQCQVDSQVTMMFWYRQQPGQSLTLIATANQGSEATYESGFVIDKFPISRPNLTFSTLTVSNMSPEDSSIYLCSVPPRGGGNTEAFFGQGTRLTVV.

This clonotype was counted a few times. The chain uses TRBV10-1 and TRBJ1-1; the D gene is possibly TRBD1 (5 bases). The V and J ends lost 3 bases and 1 base respectively, with 9 bases between them. Germline V gene sequence: CDR1 WNHNN, CDR2 SYGVQD (reference sequence). CDR3 length equals 14 residues. The CDR3, as DNA: TGCGCCAGCAGTGACCGTACAGGGAACACTGAAGCTTTCTTT. Amino acid sequence: CASSDRTGNTEAFF.

This chain uses TRBV28 with TRBJ1-2; D is unresolved. The germline gives CDR1 MDHEN, CDR2 SYDVKM. This CDR3 region has 13 residues. The V gene lost 1 base and the J gene lost 7 bases, with 10 bases spanning the gap. CDR3 amino acids: CASSLSGSGGYTF. CDR3 sequence (DNA): TGTGCCAGCAGTTTATCGGGCTCGGGTGGCTACACCTTC.

This clonotype was picked up many times. Mismatch with germline at one junction end may stem from a read error. This sequence joins TRBV20-1 and TRBJ1-6; 8 bases align to TRBD1. Looked up from germline, CDR1 is DFQATT and CDR2 is SNEGSKA (reference sequence). CDR3 length: 14 amino acids. This CDR3 is CSARGTGLNSPLHF. The CDR3 DNA reads TGCAGTGCGAGAGGGACAGGCCTTAATTCACCCCTCCACTTT.

A few counts support this clonotype. V gene TRBV6-2 or TRBV6-3 combines with J gene TRBJ1-5; TRBD1 matches at 7 bases. The CDR3 is made up of 17 amino acids. Trimming took 5 bases from V and 2 from J; bases not matched to a gene: 12. The V gene's germline CDR1 is MNHEY and CDR2 SVGEGT. The CDR3 region is CASSATGMEFGNQPQHF. The CDR3 nucleotides read TGTGCCAGCAGTGCGACAGGGATGGAGTTTGGCAATCAGCCCCAGCATTTT.

With respect to this clonotype: This could be a read error, since a much larger clone is one nucleotide away. This chain connects TRBV11-2 to TRBJ1-2; TRBD1 matches at 7 bases. The CDR3 totals 15 residues. CDR1 is SGHAT and CDR2 is FQNNGV in the germline V gene. With 3 bases clipped from V and 6 bases from J, the junction kept 10 bases outside the gene matches. For the CDR3, the DNA is TGTGCCAGCAGCTTGGCGTGGGACAGTAATCATGGCTACACCTTC. This gives the protein CASSLAWDSNHGYTF.

The table lists this clonotype with many counts. This chain uses TRBV5-1 with TRBJ1-5, with D maybe TRBD1 (6 bases). This CDR3 comprises 14 residues. V was trimmed by 1 base and J by 5 bases, leaving 10 bases between them. Germline assignment: CDR1 SGHRS and CDR2 YFSETQ. Written as DNA, the CDR3 is TGCGCCAGCAGCTTGATCAGGGGCCATCAGCCCCAGCATTTT. Protein: CASSLIRGHQPQHF.

The chain uses TRBV28 and TRBJ2-7, with D perhaps matching TRBD1 (6 bases). There are 14 residues in the CDR3. Per the germline V gene, CDR1 is MDHEN and CDR2 is SYDVKM. V lost 6 bases and J 0 bases, leaving 12 bases between the germline ends. In nucleotides, the CDR3 is TGTGCCAGCAGGACCCGGGACAACTCCTACGAGCAGTACTTC. Amino acid sequence: CASRTRDNSYEQYF.

The chain is built from TRBV19 and TRBJ1-1; D not resolved. CDR1 is LNHDA, CDR2 SQIVND, per germline (reference sequence). V was cut by 9 bases and J by 4 bases, with 21 bases left in between. CDR3 length equals 15 residues. The CDR3 here is CASTLGSPTGTEAFF. CDR3 bases: TGTGCCAGCACCCTTGGGTCTCCGACTGGCACTGAAGCTTTCTTT. Combining the CDR3 with reference TRBV19 and TRBJ1-1 gives the whole variable domain DGGITQSPKYLFRKEGQNVTLSCEQNLNHDAMYWYRQDPGQGLRLIYYSQIVNDFQKGDIAEGYSVSREKKESFPLTVTSAQKNPTAFYLCASTLGSPTGTEAFFGQGTRLTVV.

This clonotype has a count of ten or more. The chain couples TRBV6-2 or TRBV6-3 to TRBJ2-1, with a weak D call TRBD2 (5 bases). Per germline, CDR1 MNHEY and CDR2 SVGEGT. Trimming removed 7 bases from V and 9 bases from J, with 10 bases in between. The CDR3 is made up of 11 amino acids. CDR3 nucleotides: TGTGCCAGCAAGAGGGCGAGTGAGCAGTTCTTC. Its protein product is CASKRASEQFF.

The chain employs TRBV19 and TRBJ2-6; no firm D call. Germline-derived CDR1 and CDR2 are LNHDA and SQIVND (reference sequence). Deletions cut 3 bases from V and 0 bases from J, with 12 bases between. The CDR3 covers 17 residues. The DNA for the CDR3 is TGTGCCAGTAGTATCGGAAATTTCTACTCTGGGGCCAACGTCCTGACTTTC. As protein: CASSIGNFYSGANVLTF.

This clonotype was observed at least ten times. V and J are TRBV12-3 or TRBV12-4 and TRBJ1-6; D is ambiguous. Deletions cut 4 bases from V and 3 bases from J, with 22 bases between. The CDR3 contains 19 residues. This CDR3 reads CASSSARLGNQDYNSPLHF. The CDR3 bases are TGTGCCAGCAGTTCAGCAAGACTGGGGAACCAGGACTATAATTCACCCCTCCACTTT.

This rearrangement joins TRBV7-9 to TRBJ2-6, with D possibly being TRBD1 (6 bases). Germline V gene data show CDR1 as SEHNR and CDR2 as FQNEAQ (reference sequence). The CDR3 is 17 amino acids. V was trimmed by 5 bases and J by 1 base, leaving 15 bases between them. The CDR3 DNA reads TGTGCCAGCAGCACACAACAGGGTACTTCTGGGGCCAACGTCCTGACTTTC. Protein sequence: CASSTQQGTSGANVLTF.

There are a few counts of this clonotype. V is TRBV6-2 or TRBV6-3 and J is TRBJ2-2, with 13 bases that match TRBD2. The V gene end was trimmed by 0 bases and the J gene end by 8 bases; junction bases not matched to a gene: 9. CDR3 length: 18 amino acids. Germline V gives CDR1 MNHEY, CDR2 SVGEGT. The CDR3 DNA sequence: TGTGCCAGCAGTTACTCGATAGGACTAGCGGGAGCGCAAGGGGAGCTGTTTTTT. The encoded protein is CASSYSIGLAGAQGELFF.

This clonotype was seen at least ten times. The rearrangement uses TRBV10-3 and TRBJ1-1, with TRBD1 matching 10 bases. Germline V gene data show CDR1 as ENHRY and CDR2 as SYGVKD. After removal of 6 bases from V and 3 bases from J, the junction contained 1 base not matched to a gene. The CDR3 sequence is 13 residues long. The CDR3 DNA sequence: TGTGCCATCAGCGGACAGGGGGACACTGAAGCTTTCTTT. It codes for CAISGQGDTEAFF.

In this sample, this clonotype turned up many times. V gene TRBV7-8 combines with J gene TRBJ1-2; possibly TRBD1 for D (5 bases). The germline CDR1 and CDR2 sequences are SGHVS and FQNEAQ. The CDR3 is made up of 14 amino acids. With 5 bases removed from V and 2 bases from J, the gap between germline ends came to 12 bases. This CDR3 is CASSAYQGNYGYTF. In DNA, the CDR3 is TGTGCCAGCAGCGCCTACCAGGGAAACTATGGCTACACCTTC. The entire variable domain, with the rest obtained from reference TRBV7-8 and TRBJ1-2, is as follows: GAGVSQSPRYKVAKRGQDVALRCDPISGHVSLFWYQQALGQGPEFLTYFQNEAQLDKSGLPSDRFFAERPEGSVSTLKIQRTQQEDSAVYLCASSAYQGNYGYTFGSGTRLTVV.

This rearrangement joins TRBV13 to TRBJ1-3; maybe TRBD1 (5 bases). V was shortened by 5 bases and J by 2 bases, with 13 bases between the two germline ends. Germline CDR1 and CDR2: PRHDT and FYEKMQ (reference sequence). The CDR3 is 15 amino acids. CDR3 amino acids: CASSHPTGPGNTIYF. The DNA for the CDR3 is TGTGCCAGCAGCCACCCTACAGGACCTGGAAACACCATATATTTT.

This clonotype was detected many times. The rearrangement joins TRBV7-2 to TRBJ1-5; the D is unclear. The CDR3 covers 14 residues. Germline values: CDR1 SGHTA, CDR2 FQGNSA. V lost 1 base, J lost 3 bases, and 7 bases lay in between. The CDR3 region has the DNA TGTGCCAGCAGCTTAGTGGTCACCAATCAGCCCCAGCATTTT. Its protein product is CASSLVVTNQPQHF. The full variable domain, with the rest looked up from reference TRBV7-2 and TRBJ1-5, is GAGVSQSPSNKVTEKGKDVELRCDPISGHTALYWYRQSLGQGLEFLIYFQGNSAPDKSGLPSDRFSAERTGGSVSTLTIQRTQQEDSAVYLCASSLVVTNQPQHFGDGTRLSIL.

A word on this clonotype: A much larger clone is a single base away; this may be a read error. The chain uses TRBV2 and TRBJ1-5, with D uncertain. The CDR3 is 15 amino acids. CDR1 and CDR2 (germline): SNHLY, FYNNEI. The V and J ends lost 4 bases and 0 bases respectively, with 10 bases between them. In nucleotides, the CDR3 is TGTGCCAGCAGTGCAGAGGAATATAGCAATCAGCCCCAGCATTTT. This sequence encodes CASSAEEYSNQPQHF.

In its sample, this clonotype was seen a few times. This chain joins TRBV6-1 and TRBJ1-4, with unresolved D. Germline V gene data show CDR1 as MNHNS and CDR2 as SASEGT. Between the trimmed V and J ends, which lost 6 bases and 0 bases, there was a span of 8 bases. The CDR3 consists of 14 residues. The CDR3 loop reads CASRRTATNEKLFF. The CDR3 nucleotides read TGTGCCAGCAGGAGGACGGCAACTAATGAAAAACTGTTTTTT.

This clonotype was counted at least ten times. The rearrangement joins TRBV11-3 to TRBJ1-2; TRBD1 matches 10 bases. Unmatched junction bases numbered 16, after V lost 5 bases and J lost 1 base. CDR3 size: 19 residues. Germline V gene sequence: CDR1 SGHNT, CDR2 YENEEA. CDR3 nucleotides: TGTGCCAGCAGCCAAGGGGGCACCGGGACAGGGGCCTTTAACTATGGCTACACCTTC. The encoded protein is CASSQGGTGTGAFNYGYTF.

In its sample, this clonotype was seen many times. The chain is built from TRBV12-3 or TRBV12-4 and TRBJ2-1, with D unresolved. The CDR3 has 13 amino acids. The ends were cut back, 6 bases at V and 2 bases at J, with 8 bases in the middle. In nucleotides, the CDR3 is TGTGCCAGCAGCTTCGGTACCTACAATGAGCAGTTCTTC. As protein: CASSFGTYNEQFF.

This clonotype showed up many times. The chain uses TRBV18 and TRBJ2-3; the D is unclear. This CDR3 has 14 residues. The V gene's germline CDR1 is KGHSH and CDR2 LQKENI. V gave up 6 bases and J gave up 3 bases, with 13 bases separating them. The CDR3 sequence: CASSNPGSTDTQYF. The CDR3 region has the DNA TGTGCCAGCTCTAACCCCGGGTCAACAGATACGCAGTATTTT.

Many counts were recorded for this clonotype. The chain couples TRBV20-1 to TRBJ1-1, with D unresolved. V was cut by 3 bases and J by 0 bases, with 8 bases left in between. Germline values: CDR1 DFQATT, CDR2 SNEGSKA (reference sequence). The CDR3 contains 13 residues. The CDR3 loop reads CSASGSMNTEAFF. Written as DNA, the CDR3 is TGCAGTGCTAGTGGATCCATGAACACTGAAGCTTTCTTT.

This clonotype was counted ten times or more. The chain is built from TRBV12-3 or TRBV12-4 and TRBJ1-1; D is ambiguous. The CDR3 has 15 residues. V was trimmed by 3 bases and J by 1 base, leaving 12 bases between them. The DNA for the CDR3 is TGTGCCAGCAGTTTGCACAGCATTGGGAACACTGAAGCTTTCTTT. The encoded protein is CASSLHSIGNTEAFF.

In its sample, this clonotype was seen a few times. The J gene is TRBJ2-7, the V gene TRBV30; D perhaps matches TRBD1 (6 bases). The CDR3 runs 12 residues. The V and J ends lost 5 bases and 5 bases respectively, with 13 bases between them. Germline assignment: CDR1 GTSNPN and CDR2 SVGIG (reference sequence). Written as DNA, the CDR3 is TGTGCCTGGGGTCCCGGACAGAACGAGCAGTACTTC. Protein product: CAWGPGQNEQYF.